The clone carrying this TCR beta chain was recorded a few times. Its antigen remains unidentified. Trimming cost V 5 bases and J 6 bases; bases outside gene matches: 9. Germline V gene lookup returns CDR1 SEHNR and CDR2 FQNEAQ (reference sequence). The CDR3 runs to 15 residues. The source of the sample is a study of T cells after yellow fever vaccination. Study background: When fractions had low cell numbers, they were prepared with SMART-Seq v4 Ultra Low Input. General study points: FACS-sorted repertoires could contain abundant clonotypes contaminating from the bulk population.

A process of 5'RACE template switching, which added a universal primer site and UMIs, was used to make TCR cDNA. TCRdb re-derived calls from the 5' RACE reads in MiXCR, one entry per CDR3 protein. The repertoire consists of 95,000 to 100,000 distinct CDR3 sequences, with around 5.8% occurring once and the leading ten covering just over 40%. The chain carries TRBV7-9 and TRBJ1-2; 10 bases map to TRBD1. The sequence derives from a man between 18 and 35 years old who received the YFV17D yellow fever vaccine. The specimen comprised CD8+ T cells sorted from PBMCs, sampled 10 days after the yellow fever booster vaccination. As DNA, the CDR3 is TGTGCCAGCAGCAAACCGGGACAGGGGACCGATGGCTACACCTTC. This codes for CASSKPGQGTDGYTF.